This TCR beta chain was captured in a study of cytomegalovirus exposure and HLA in healthy donors. As to this clone: Its specificity is unknown.

Study-wide findings and caveats: HLA allele associations emerged for fewer than 20,000 TCR beta sequences in a later analysis, at 0.05 false discovery rate. The authors confirmed in vitro that a few CMV-associated chains were specific for CMV antigens. Per published accounts, TCR beta sequences correctly predicted the HLA-A and HLA-B alleles of most subjects.

CDR1 and CDR2 (germline): LNHDA, SQIVND (reference sequence). V gave up 6 bases and J gave up 3 bases; unmatched junction bases: 1. The CDR3 covers 14 residues. PCR was performed using 60 Vbeta and 13 Jbeta primers. Methods used by the authors: An analysis performed later counted about 80 million unique TCR beta chains (roughly 11 million of them shared). Method: immunoSEQ multiplex PCR; TCRdb's copy keeps in-frame clones and lacks some. V, J and clone size derive from that table, while D and trimming were established from the DNA sequence. The data contain 75,000 to 95,000 clones, approximately 78% of them seen just once; the ten biggest clones take up 4% to 5.5%.

This TCR was sampled from a male donor in good health and CMV-seropositive. The chain joins TRBV19 to TRBJ2-1, with 11 bases aligning to TRBD2. Sequenced: PBMCs. The CDR3 sequence: CASSTSGSYNEQFF. The CDR3, as DNA: TGTGCCAGTAGCACTAGCGGGAGCTACAATGAGCAGTTCTTC. Together with reference TRBV19 and TRBJ2-1, the CDR3 gives the full variable domain: DGGITQSPKYLFRKEGQNVTLSCEQNLNHDAMYWYRQDPGQGLRLIYYSQIVNDFQKGDIAEGYSVSREKKESFPLTVTSAQKNPTAFYLCASSTSGSYNEQFFGPGTRLTVL.